Given below is one TCR beta chain in context. The antigen remains unidentified. This entry belongs to a study of post-analysis software for immune sequencing data. Study findings and constraints: In multiple sclerosis, normalized Chao1 diversity was significantly below that of controls. Relative to controls, patients had about 5 TRBV segments at higher frequency, with TRBV5-6, TRBV5-1 and TRBV20-1 among these.

Libraries were made from TCR beta cDNA, and they carried unique molecular identifiers. Between about 0.85 and 10 million T cells gave rise to hundreds of thousands of cDNA molecules. TCRdb passed the PCR reads through MiXCR, listing each CDR3 protein once. Among about 800,000 distinct CDR3 sequences listed, just under 30% were seen once. V was cut by 8 bases and J by 3 bases, with 11 bases left in between. The CDR3 contains 13 residues. CDR1 and CDR2 (germline): MNHEY, SVGAGI. V usage is TRBV6-5 and J usage is TRBJ2-1; D gene ambiguous. Sequencing was carried out using blood. This TCR was recovered from a girl aged 5 to 17 with multiple sclerosis. CDR3 sequence (DNA): TGTGCCAGCTGCGCTGGGGACTACAATGAGCAGTTCTTC. Its protein product is CASCAGDYNEQFF.